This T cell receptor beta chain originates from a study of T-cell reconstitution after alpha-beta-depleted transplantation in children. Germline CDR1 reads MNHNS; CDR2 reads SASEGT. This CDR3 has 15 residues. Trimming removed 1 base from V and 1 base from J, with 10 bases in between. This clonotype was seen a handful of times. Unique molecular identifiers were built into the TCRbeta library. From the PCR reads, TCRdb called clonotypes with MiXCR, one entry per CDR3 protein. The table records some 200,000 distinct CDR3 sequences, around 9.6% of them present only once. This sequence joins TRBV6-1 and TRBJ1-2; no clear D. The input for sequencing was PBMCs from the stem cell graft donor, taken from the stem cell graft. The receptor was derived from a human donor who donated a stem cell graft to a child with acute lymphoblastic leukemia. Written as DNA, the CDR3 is TGTGCCAGCAGTGAAGAACAGACCCTTAACTATGGCTACACCTTC. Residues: CASSEEQTLNYGYTF.